One and the same sample provided the 27 T cell receptor beta chains below, sequenced in a study of human T cells and chemical hapten exposure. The time point: healthy volunteer bleed at 2 weeks. Sequencing started from total RNA isolated from unfractionated whole blood. Each CDR3 protein gets one entry after TCRdb re-called the RACE reads with MiXCR. The table lists around 31,000 distinct CDR3 sequences, about 7% of them singletons. Source material: whole blood. The source of these receptors is a human donor in good health. Some clones in this sample may be carry-over from other donors' samples.

This clonotype was recorded many times. DNA of the CDR3: TGTGCCTGGAGTGTACAGGGGATATCCTACAATGAGCAGTTCTTC. Amino acids: CAWSVQGISYNEQFF. The chain has TRBV30 and TRBJ2-1, with 7 bases fitting TRBD1. The CDR3 runs to 15 residues. The germline gives CDR1 GTSNPN, CDR2 SVGIG (reference sequence). The V gene end was trimmed by 0 bases and the J gene end by 1 base; junction bases not matched to a gene: 3. The variable domain in full, completed from reference TRBV30 and TRBJ2-1, reads SQTIHQWPATLVQPVGSPLSLECTVEGTSNPNLYWYRQAAGRGLQLLFYSVGIGQISSEVPQNLSASRPQDRQFILSSKKLLLSDSGFYLCAWSVQGISYNEQFFGPGTRLTVL.

With regard to this clonotype: A much larger clone lies one base from this, so it may be a read error. The chain carries TRBV13 and TRBJ1-1; D may be TRBD1 (6 bases). The V end was cut by 3 bases, the J end by 6 bases, with 20 bases between. This CDR3 contains 16 residues. Germline V lookup: CDR1 PRHDT, CDR2 FYEKMQ (reference sequence). The DNA for the CDR3 is TGTGCCAGCAGCTTTGGGGGCCAAGTAGGGTACGCTGAAGCTTTCTTT. This translates into CASSFGGQVGYAEAFF.

This clonotype showed up many times. The gene calls are TRBV7-9 and TRBJ2-7, with 8 bases identical to TRBD2. The CDR3 spans 16 residues. V trimming: 5 bases; J trimming: 2 bases; junction bases outside the gene matches: 11. Looked up from germline, CDR1 is SEHNR and CDR2 is FQNEAQ (reference sequence). CDR3 in amino acids: CASSIRRGSGAYEQYF. The CDR3 coding sequence is TGTGCCAGCAGCATACGCCGCGGTAGCGGGGCCTACGAGCAGTACTTC.

This clonotype was seen repeatedly, ten times or more. The chain combines TRBV18 with TRBJ1-3; 8 bases are shared with TRBD1. From germline, CDR1 is KGHSH and CDR2 LQKENI. V was pared by 3 bases and J by 0 bases, with 1 base of the junction left unmatched. The length of the CDR3 is 15 residues. In DNA form, the CDR3 reads TGTGCCAGCTCACCCACAGGGGGCTCTGGAAACACCATATATTTT. Its protein product is CASSPTGGSGNTIYF.

This clonotype came up many times. The chain carries TRBV7-9 and TRBJ1-5; weak D call: TRBD1 (5 bases). The CDR3 covers 14 residues. Germline V CDR1 and CDR2: SEHNR, FQNEAQ (reference sequence). Trimming pared 3 bases from V and 3 bases from J, leaving 9 bases between. CDR3 in amino acids: CASSLGGDNQPQHF. The CDR3, as DNA: TGTGCCAGCAGCTTGGGAGGGGACAATCAGCCCCAGCATTTT.

Ten or more counts support this clonotype. The genes are TRBV30 and TRBJ1-2, with no clear D. Per the germline V gene, CDR1 is GTSNPN and CDR2 is SVGIG (reference sequence). Trimming pared 0 bases from V and 0 bases from J, leaving 2 bases between. The CDR3 consists of 12 residues. The chain's CDR3 is CAWSVANYGYTF. CDR3 nucleotide sequence: TGTGCCTGGAGTGTAGCTAACTATGGCTACACCTTC.

V and J are TRBV15 and TRBJ1-2, with D perhaps TRBD1 (5 bases). The germline V and J ends were trimmed by 4 bases and 10 bases, with 19 bases remaining between them. Germline V lookup: CDR1 LNHNV, CDR2 YYDKDF (reference sequence). CDR3 length: 14 amino acids. The CDR3 here is CATSIPSGTQDYTF. The CDR3 nucleotides read TGTGCCACCAGCATACCTAGCGGGACCCAAGACTACACCTTC.

The table lists this clonotype with many counts. This chain joins TRBV12-3 or TRBV12-4 and TRBJ2-3; TRBD2 agrees at 10 bases. V was pared by 3 bases and J by 5 bases, with 5 bases of the junction left unmatched. The CDR3 consists of 15 residues. For the CDR3, the DNA is TGTGCCAGCAGTTTGGTAGCGGGAGGTGGAGATACGCAGTATTTT. Protein: CASSLVAGGGDTQYF.

V usage is TRBV28 and J usage is TRBJ2-4, with TRBD1 matching over 9 bases. The CDR3 has 15 amino acids. The trim removed 2 bases at V and 5 bases at J, leaving 4 bases unmatched. CDR1 is MDHEN, CDR2 SYDVKM, per germline. For the CDR3, the DNA is TGTGCCAGCAGTTTAAGGGACAGGGCCCAAAACATTCAGTACTTC. Translated: CASSLRDRAQNIQYF.

This chain links TRBV14 with TRBJ1-5, with a possible D match to TRBD1 (5 bases). This CDR3 region has 14 residues. CDR1 and CDR2 (germline): SGHDN, FVKESK. V was clipped by 1 base and J by 7 bases, with 11 bases between them. CDR3 loop: CASSQVGGDQPQHF. The DNA of the CDR3 is TGTGCCAGCAGCCAAGTGGGGGGAGACCAGCCCCAGCATTTT.

This clonotype has a count of ten or more. This sequence joins TRBV2 and TRBJ1-1; D possibly corresponds to TRBD1 (6 bases). The CDR3 is 15 amino acids. Germline CDR1 and CDR2: SNHLY and FYNNEI. The V and J ends lost 5 bases and 5 bases respectively, with 18 bases between them. This CDR3 is CASSHNFTGWTEAFF. DNA for the CDR3: TGTGCCAGCAGTCACAACTTTACAGGGTGGACTGAAGCTTTCTTT.

This clonotype was observed a handful of times. The chain carries TRBV12-3 or TRBV12-4 and TRBJ1-6; the match to TRBD1 covers 10 bases. CDR3 length equals 15 residues. Germline trimming cut 1 base from V and 14 bases from J; bases unmatched to any gene: 8. CDR3: CASSLGDRGRGSLHF. The DNA of the CDR3 is TGTGCCAGCAGTTTAGGGGACAGGGGCCGCGGGTCCCTCCACTTT.

This clonotype was recorded at least ten times. This chain joins TRBV4-3 and TRBJ2-1; 13 bases are shared with TRBD2. J lost 8 bases, V lost 2 bases, and 3 bases had no gene match. This CDR3 is 15 amino acids long. CDR1 is LGHNA and CDR2 is YSLEER in the germline V gene. CDR3 nucleotides: TGCGCCAGCAGCCAAACTAGCGGGGGGGTTGATGAGCAGTTCTTC. Amino acids: CASSQTSGGVDEQFF.

J is TRBJ2-5 and V is TRBV10-3; no clear D gene. The length of the CDR3 is 15 residues. Between the trimmed V and J ends, which lost 0 bases and 1 base, there was a span of 9 bases. Germline assignment: CDR1 ENHRY and CDR2 SYGVKD. The CDR3 DNA sequence: TGTGCCATCAGTGAGTCAGGCAACCTCCAAGAGACCCAGTACTTC. Amino acid sequence: CAISESGNLQETQYF.

This clonotype was seen at least ten times. The gene calls are TRBV9 and TRBJ2-1; 8 nucleotides line up with TRBD2. The CDR3 sequence is 15 residues long. J gave up 2 bases and V 6 bases, and 7 bases lay outside the gene matches. CDR1 and CDR2 from the germline V gene are SGDLS and YYNGEE. The CDR3 region has the DNA TGTGCCAGCACCCTTCGGGGGGGGCCCTACAATGAGCAGTTCTTC. Protein: CASTLRGGPYNEQFF.

This rearrangement joins TRBV29-1 to TRBJ1-2; maybe TRBD1 (5 bases). Germline CDR1 reads SQVTM; CDR2 reads ANQGSEA. The V end was cut by 1 base, the J end by 5 bases, with 14 bases between. This CDR3 comprises 14 residues. CDR3 nucleotide sequence: TGCAGCGTTGAAGTTTCCAGGGACCATTATGGCTACACCTTC. Protein: CSVEVSRDHYGYTF.

This clonotype was picked up many times. The chain uses TRBV7-2 and TRBJ2-2; D not resolved. CDR3 length: 14 amino acids. V was pared by 2 bases and J by 4 bases, with 8 bases between. Germline values: CDR1 SGHTA, CDR2 FQGNSA. The DNA for the CDR3 is TGTGCCAGCAGCTTATATTCAAGCACCGGGGAGCTGTTTTTT. As protein: CASSLYSSTGELFF.

The chain has TRBV7-2 and TRBJ2-3, with D possibly being TRBD2 (5 bases). This CDR3 region has 13 residues. The V end lost 8 bases, the J end lost 1 base, and 10 bases lay between the germline ends. The germline V gene has CDR1 SGHTA and CDR2 FQGNSA. CDR3 in DNA: TGTGCCAGCGGAGGTCAGGGCACAGATACGCAGTATTTT. Its protein product is CASGGQGTDTQYF. Full variable domain (outside the CDR3, taken from reference TRBV7-2 and TRBJ2-3): GAGVSQSPSNKVTEKGKDVELRCDPISGHTALYWYRQSLGQGLEFLIYFQGNSAPDKSGLPSDRFSAERTGGSVSTLTIQRTQQEDSAVYLCASGGQGTDTQYFGPGTRLTVL.

This clonotype has ten or more counts. The chain carries TRBV6-1 and TRBJ2-5, with unresolved D. The germline V gene has CDR1 MNHNS and CDR2 SASEGT. CDR3 length: 13 residues. V shed 2 bases and J shed 5 bases, with 9 bases lying between them. CDR3 residues: CASSENARETQYF. CDR3 nucleotides: TGTGCCAGCAGTGAAAACGCGAGGGAGACCCAGTACTTC.

The gene calls are TRBV20-1 and TRBJ1-1; D gene ambiguous. The CDR3 loop spans 13 amino acids. Trimming shortened V by 3 bases and J by 6 bases, and 14 bases separated the two germline ends. Germline values: CDR1 DFQATT, CDR2 SNEGSKA (reference sequence). CDR3: CSARHPPRSEAFF. CDR3 nucleotide sequence: TGCAGTGCTAGGCACCCCCCCCGGTCTGAAGCTTTCTTT.

This clonotype was counted a few times. The chain links TRBV7-2 to TRBJ2-3; TRBD1 agrees at 12 bases. The CDR3 totals 17 residues. Germline V CDR1 and CDR2: SGHTA, FQGNSA. V shed 7 bases, J shed 8 bases, and the junction held 16 bases outside the gene matches. CDR3 DNA: TGTGCCAGCACCACTTCAACCGGGACAGGGGGCCCAGTTACGCAGTATTTT. It codes for CASTTSTGTGGPVTQYF.

This clonotype has at least ten counts. This rearrangement joins TRBV12-3 or TRBV12-4 to TRBJ1-5; D gene uncertain. The V end lost 1 base, the J end lost 2 bases, and 6 bases lay between the germline ends. The CDR3 length is 14 residues. CDR3 in DNA: TGTGCCAGCAGTTTAGAGGCAGGCAATCAGCCCCAGCATTTT. It translates to CASSLEAGNQPQHF.

Many counts were recorded for this clonotype. The chain employs TRBV5-1 and TRBJ2-7; D uncertain. The CDR3 length is 13 residues. V lost 5 bases and J lost 3, with 12 bases in between. Germline loops: CDR1 SGHRS, CDR2 YFSETQ. The DNA of the CDR3 is TGCGCCAGCAGAAGTCAGGCAAGCTACGAGCAGTACTTC. Its protein product is CASRSQASYEQYF.

Ten or more counts support this clonotype. The chain carries TRBV19 and TRBJ1-1; weak D call: TRBD1 (6 bases). V was pared by 9 bases and J by 0 bases, with 20 bases between. The CDR3 loop spans 16 amino acids. The germline V gene has CDR1 LNHDA and CDR2 SQIVND (reference sequence). The CDR3 protein is CASNSGARGMNTEAFF. CDR3 DNA sequence: TGTGCCAGCAATTCAGGAGCCAGGGGCATGAACACTGAAGCTTTCTTT.

This clonotype was seen repeatedly, ten times or more. The chain is built from TRBV2 and TRBJ2-2; 8 bases are shared with TRBD1. The ends lost 4 bases at V and 4 bases at J; junction bases unmatched: 2. The CDR3 is made up of 14 amino acids. Germline-derived CDR1 and CDR2 are SNHLY and FYNNEI. CDR3 in amino acids: CASSVTGGTGELFF. CDR3 coding DNA: TGTGCCAGCAGTGTAACAGGGGGCACCGGGGAGCTGTTTTTT. Supplemented by reference TRBV2 and TRBJ2-2, the full variable domain reads EPEVTQTPSHQVTQMGQEVILRCVPISNHLYFYWYRQILGQKVEFLVSFYNNEISEKSEIFDDQFSVERPDGSNFTLKIRSTKLEDSAMYFCASSVTGGTGELFFGEGSRLTVL.

This clonotype has a handful of counts. The chain couples TRBV6-1 to TRBJ2-3, with TRBD2 matching over 9 bases. The CDR3 contains 17 residues. Germline V CDR1 and CDR2: MNHNS, SASEGT. J gave up 2 bases and V 10 bases, and 16 bases lay outside the gene matches. For the CDR3, the DNA is TGTGCCACCCGGAAGGTGCTAGCGGGGACTTACACAGATACGCAGTATTTT. Its translation: CATRKVLAGTYTDTQYF.

This chain uses TRBV5-6 with TRBJ1-5, with TRBD1 identical over 7 bases. From germline, CDR1 is SGHDT and CDR2 YYEEEE. CDR3 length: 14 residues. Unmatched junction bases numbered 2, after V lost 4 bases and J lost 1 base. For the CDR3, the DNA is TGTGCCAGCAGCCTACAGGGGAGCAATCAGCCCCAGCATTTT. Translation: CASSLQGSNQPQHF.